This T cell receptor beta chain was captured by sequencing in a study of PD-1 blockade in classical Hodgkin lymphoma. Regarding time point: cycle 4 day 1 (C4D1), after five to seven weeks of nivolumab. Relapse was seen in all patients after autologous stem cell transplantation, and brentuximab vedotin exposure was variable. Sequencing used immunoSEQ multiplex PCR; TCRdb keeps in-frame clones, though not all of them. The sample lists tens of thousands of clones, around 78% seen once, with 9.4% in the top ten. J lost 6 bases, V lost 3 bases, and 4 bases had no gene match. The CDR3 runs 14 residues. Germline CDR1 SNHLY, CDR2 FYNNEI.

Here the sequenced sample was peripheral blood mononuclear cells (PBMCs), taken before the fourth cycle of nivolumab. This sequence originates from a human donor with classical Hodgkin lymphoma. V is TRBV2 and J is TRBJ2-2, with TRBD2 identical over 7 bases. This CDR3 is CASSEPGGAGELFF. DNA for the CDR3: TGTGCCAGCAGTGAGCCGGGGGGAGCCGGGGAGCTGTTTTTT.